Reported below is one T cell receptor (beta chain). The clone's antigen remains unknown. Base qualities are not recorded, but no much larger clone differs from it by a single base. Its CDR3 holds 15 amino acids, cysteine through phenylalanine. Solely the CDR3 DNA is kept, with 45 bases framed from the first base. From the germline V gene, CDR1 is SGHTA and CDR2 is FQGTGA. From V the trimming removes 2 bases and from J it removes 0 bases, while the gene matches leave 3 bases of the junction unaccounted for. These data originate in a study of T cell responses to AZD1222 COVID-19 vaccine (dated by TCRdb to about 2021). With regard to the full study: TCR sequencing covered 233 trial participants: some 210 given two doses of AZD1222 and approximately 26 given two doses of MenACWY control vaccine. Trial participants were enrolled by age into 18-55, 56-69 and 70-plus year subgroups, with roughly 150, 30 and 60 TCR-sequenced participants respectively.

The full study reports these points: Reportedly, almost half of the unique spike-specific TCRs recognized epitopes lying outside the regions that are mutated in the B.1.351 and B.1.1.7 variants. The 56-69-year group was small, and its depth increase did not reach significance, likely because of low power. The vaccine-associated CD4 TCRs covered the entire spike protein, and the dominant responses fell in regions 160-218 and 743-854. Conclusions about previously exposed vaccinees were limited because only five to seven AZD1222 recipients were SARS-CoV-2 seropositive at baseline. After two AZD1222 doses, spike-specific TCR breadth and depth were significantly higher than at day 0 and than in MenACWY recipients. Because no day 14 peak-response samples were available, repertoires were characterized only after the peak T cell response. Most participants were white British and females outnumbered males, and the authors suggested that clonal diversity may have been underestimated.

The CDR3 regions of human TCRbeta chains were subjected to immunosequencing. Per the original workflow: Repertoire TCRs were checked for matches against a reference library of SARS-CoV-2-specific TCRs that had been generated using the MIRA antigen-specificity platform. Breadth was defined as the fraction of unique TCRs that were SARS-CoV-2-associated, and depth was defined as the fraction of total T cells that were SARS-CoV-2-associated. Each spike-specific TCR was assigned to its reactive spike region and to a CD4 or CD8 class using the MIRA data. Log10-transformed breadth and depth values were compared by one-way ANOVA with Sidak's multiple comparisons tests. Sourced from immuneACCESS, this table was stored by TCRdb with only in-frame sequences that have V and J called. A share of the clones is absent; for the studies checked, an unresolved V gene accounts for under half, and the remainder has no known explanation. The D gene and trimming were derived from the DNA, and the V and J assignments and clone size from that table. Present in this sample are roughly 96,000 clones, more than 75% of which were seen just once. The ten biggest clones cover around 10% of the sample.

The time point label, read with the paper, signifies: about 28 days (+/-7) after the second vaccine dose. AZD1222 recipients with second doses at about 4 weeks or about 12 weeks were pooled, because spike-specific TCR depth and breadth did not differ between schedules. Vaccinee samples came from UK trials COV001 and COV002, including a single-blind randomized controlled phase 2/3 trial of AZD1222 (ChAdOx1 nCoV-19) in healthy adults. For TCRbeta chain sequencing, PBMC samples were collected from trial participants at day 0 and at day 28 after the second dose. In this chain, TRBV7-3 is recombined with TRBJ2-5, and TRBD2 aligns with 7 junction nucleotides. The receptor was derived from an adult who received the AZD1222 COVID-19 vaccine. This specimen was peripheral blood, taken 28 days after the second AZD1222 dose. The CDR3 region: CASSLVGGYQETQYF. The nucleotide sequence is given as TGTGCCAGCAGCTTAGTGGGGGGGTACCAAGAGACCCAGTACTTC.